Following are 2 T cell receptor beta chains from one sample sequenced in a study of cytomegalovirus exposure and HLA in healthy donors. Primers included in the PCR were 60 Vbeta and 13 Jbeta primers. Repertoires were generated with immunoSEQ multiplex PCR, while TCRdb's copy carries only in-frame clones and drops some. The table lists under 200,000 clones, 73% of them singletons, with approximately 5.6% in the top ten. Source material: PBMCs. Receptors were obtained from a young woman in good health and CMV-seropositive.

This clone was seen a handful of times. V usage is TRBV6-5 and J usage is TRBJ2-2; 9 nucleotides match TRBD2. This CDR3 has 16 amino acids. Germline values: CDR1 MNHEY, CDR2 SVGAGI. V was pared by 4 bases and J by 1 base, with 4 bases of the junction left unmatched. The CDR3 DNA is TGTGCCAGCAGTTTGACTAGCGGAAAGAACACCGGGGAGCTGTTTTTT. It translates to CASSLTSGKNTGELFF.

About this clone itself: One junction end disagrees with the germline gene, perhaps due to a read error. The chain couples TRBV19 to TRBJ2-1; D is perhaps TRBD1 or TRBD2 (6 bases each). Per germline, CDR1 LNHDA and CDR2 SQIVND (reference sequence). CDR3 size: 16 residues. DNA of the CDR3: TGTGCCAGTAGCATAGACAGGACTATCACCTACAATGAGCAGTTCTTC. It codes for CASSIDRTITYNEQFF.